Given below is one T cell receptor beta chain in context. Source study methods: Researchers report that nucleated cell counts were estimated from reference gene primer amplification. Libraries were prepared by immunoSEQ multiplex PCR; TCRdb keeps only in-frame clonotypes and omits some of them. V, J and clone size are taken as reported in that table, and D and trimming were inferred from the DNA itself. The sample carries roughly 180,000 clones, 81% recorded once. V gave up 1 base and J gave up 4 bases, with 14 bases separating them. This CDR3 region has 16 residues. Germline V CDR1 and CDR2: LGHNT, FRNRAP. A Seattle source enrolled patients during active infection and followed them longitudinally. The data derive from a study of blood T cell repertoires in COVID-19. The overall study: T cells, B-cell-depleted T cells, or PBMCs supplied cDNA or gDNA.

Specimen: peripheral blood. This chain joins TRBV12-5 and TRBJ1-3; D is perhaps TRBD1 (5 bases). This sequence was found in a woman older than 75 with COVID-19, enrolled during active disease. The CDR3 spells CASGLGDSLWGNTIYF. The DNA of the CDR3 is TGTGCTAGTGGTTTGGGCGACAGTTTGTGGGGAAACACCATATATTTT.